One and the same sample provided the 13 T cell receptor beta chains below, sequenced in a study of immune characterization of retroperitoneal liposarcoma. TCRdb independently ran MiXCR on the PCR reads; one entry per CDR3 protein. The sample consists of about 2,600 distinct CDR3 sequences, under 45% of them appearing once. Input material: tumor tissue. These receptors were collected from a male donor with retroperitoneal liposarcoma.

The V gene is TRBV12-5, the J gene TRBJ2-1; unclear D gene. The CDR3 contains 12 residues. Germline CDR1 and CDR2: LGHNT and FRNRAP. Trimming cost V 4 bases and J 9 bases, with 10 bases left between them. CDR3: CASGSQVLEQFF. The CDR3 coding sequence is TGTGCTAGTGGTTCCCAGGTTCTTGAGCAGTTCTTC.

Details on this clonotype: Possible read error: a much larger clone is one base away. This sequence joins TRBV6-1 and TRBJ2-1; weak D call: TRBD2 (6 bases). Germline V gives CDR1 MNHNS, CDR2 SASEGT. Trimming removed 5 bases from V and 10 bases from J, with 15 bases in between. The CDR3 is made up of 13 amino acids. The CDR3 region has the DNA TGTGCCAGCAGTAGGACGGACTACTACGAGCAGTTCTTC. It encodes CASSRTDYYEQFF.

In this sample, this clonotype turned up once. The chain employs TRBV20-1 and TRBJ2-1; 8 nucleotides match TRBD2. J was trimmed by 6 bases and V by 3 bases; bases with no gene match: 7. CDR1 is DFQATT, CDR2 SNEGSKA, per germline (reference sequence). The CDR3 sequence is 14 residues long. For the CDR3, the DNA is TGCAGTGCTAGGGGGACTAGGGGCCGCAATGAGCAGTTCTTC. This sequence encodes CSARGTRGRNEQFF.

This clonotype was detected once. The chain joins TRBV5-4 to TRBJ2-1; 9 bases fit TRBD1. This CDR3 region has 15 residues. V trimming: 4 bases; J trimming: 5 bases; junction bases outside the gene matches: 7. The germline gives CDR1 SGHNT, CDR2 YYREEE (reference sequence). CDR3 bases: TGTGCCAGCAGCCCGGACAGGGGCGTCCACAATGAGCAGTTCTTC. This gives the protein CASSPDRGVHNEQFF. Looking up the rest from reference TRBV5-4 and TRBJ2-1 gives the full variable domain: ETGVTQSPTHLIKTRGQQVTLRCSSQSGHNTVSWYQQALGQGPQFIFQYYREEENGRGNFPPRFSGLQFPNYSSELNVNALELDDSALYLCASSPDRGVHNEQFFGPGTRLTVL.

The CDR3 reads CASREPGQGVEQYF. The CDR3 nucleotides read TGTGCCAGCAGGGAACCGGGACAGGGAGTCGAGCAGTACTTC. The J gene is TRBJ2-1, the V gene TRBV6-1; 9 bases line up with TRBD1. The DNA matches TRBJ2-7 better at its end, which makes the J call doubtful. Germline V CDR1 and CDR2: MNHNS, SASEGT. The CDR3 consists of 14 residues.

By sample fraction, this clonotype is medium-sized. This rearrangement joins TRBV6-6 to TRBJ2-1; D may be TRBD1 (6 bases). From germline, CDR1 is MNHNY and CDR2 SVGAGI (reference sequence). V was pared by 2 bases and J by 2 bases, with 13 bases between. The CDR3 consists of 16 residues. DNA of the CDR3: TGTGCCAGCAGTTACGTGCAGGGGAGAGCCTACAATGAGCAGTTCTTC. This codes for CASSYVQGRAYNEQFF.

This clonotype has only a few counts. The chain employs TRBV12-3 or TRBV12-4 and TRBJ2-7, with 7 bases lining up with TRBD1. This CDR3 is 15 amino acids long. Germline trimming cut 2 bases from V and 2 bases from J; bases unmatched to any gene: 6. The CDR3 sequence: CASSLRAGGTYEQYF. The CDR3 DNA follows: TGTGCCAGCAGTTTAAGGGCAGGGGGTACCTACGAGCAGTACTTC.

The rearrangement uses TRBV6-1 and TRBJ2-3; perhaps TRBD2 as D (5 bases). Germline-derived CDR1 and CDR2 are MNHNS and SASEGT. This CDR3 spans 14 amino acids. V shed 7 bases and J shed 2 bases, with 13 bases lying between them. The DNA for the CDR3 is TGTGCCAGCAAGGTCGGGGTCACCACAGATACGCAGTATTTT. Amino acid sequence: CASKVGVTTDTQYF.

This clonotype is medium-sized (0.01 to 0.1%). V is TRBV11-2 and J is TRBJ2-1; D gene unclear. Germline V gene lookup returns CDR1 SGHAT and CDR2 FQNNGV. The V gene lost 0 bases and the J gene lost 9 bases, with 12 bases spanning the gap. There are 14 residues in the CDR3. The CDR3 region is CASSLEEHSVEQFF. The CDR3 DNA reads TGTGCCAGCAGCTTAGAGGAGCATAGTGTTGAGCAGTTCTTC.

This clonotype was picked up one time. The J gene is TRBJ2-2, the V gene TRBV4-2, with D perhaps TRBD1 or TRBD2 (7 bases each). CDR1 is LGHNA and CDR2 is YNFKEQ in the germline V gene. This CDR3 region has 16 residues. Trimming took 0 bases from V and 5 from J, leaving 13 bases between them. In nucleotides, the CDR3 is TGTGCCAGCAGCCAAGATCAGGGGGGGGAGACCGGGGAGCTGTTTTTT. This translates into CASSQDQGGETGELFF.

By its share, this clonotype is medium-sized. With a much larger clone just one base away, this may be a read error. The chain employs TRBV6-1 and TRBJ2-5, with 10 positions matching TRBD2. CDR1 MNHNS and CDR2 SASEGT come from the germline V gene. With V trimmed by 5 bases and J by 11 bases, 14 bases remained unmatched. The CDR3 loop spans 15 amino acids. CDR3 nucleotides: TGTGCCAGCAGTTTCAGCGGGGGGGCAAACAATGAGCAGTACTTC. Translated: CASSFSGGANNEQYF.

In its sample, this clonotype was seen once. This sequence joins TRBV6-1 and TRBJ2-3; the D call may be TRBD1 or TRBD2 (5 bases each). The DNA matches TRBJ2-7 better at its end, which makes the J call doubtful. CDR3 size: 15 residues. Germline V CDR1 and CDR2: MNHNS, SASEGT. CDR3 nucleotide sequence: TGTGCCAGCAGTCCTACCGGGACCGAATCCTACGAGCAGTACTTC. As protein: CASSPTGTESYEQYF.

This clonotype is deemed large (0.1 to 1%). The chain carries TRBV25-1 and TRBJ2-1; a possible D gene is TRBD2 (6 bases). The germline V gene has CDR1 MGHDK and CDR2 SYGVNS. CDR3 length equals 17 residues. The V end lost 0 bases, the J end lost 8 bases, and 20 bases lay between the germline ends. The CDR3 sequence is CASSEYKGGPKDDEQFF. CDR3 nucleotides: TGTGCCAGCAGTGAATATAAGGGAGGACCCAAAGACGATGAGCAGTTCTTC.